This T cell receptor beta chain was recorded in a study of immune evolution from preneoplasia to lung adenocarcinoma. Study-wide results and limits: Clonality was highest in normal lung, lower in later-stage lesions apparently. Normal lung had the highest top T cell clone frequencies.

Patients had resection in Japan or China between about 2014 and 2017. Each case's diagnosis was confirmed by two pathologists on H&E. The germline CDR1 and CDR2 sequences are MNHNY and SVGAGI (reference sequence). CDR3 size: 13 residues. With 7 bases removed from V and 3 bases from J, the gap between germline ends came to 9 bases. Clones were sequenced by immunoSEQ multiplex PCR, and TCRdb holds only the in-frame ones, with some missing. In the table there are fewer than 10,000 clones, under 85% of which are singletons. There are a few counts of this clone. Its antigen is undetermined. The sequenced sample was FFPE minimally invasive lung adenocarcinoma tissue. This sequence joins TRBV6-6 and TRBJ1-4; D remains ambiguous. The clonotype comes from a person aged 80 or over with lung adenocarcinoma. The CDR3 here is CASNQISNEKLFF. Here the CDR3 DNA reads TGTGCCAGCAACCAGATCTCTAATGAAAAACTGTTTTTT.